These 20 T cell receptor beta chains came from one sample sequenced in a study of lymphopenia after photon versus proton radiotherapy. Profiling relied on immunoSEQ multiplex PCR, and the TCRdb table lists in-frame clones only, not all of them. Found here are around 59,000 clones, approximately 84% of them singletons; the top ten hold approximately 2%. Sequenced here: peripheral blood, sampled from a patient treated with proton-based radiotherapy. The receptors derive from a man between 60 and 75 years old with pancreatic cancer.

This sequence joins TRBV18 and TRBJ1-4; a possible D gene is TRBD1 (5 bases). This CDR3 has 16 residues. V lost 3 bases to trimming and J lost 0 bases, with 11 bases between them. The germline V gene encodes CDR1 KGHSH and CDR2 LQKENI. CDR3 nucleotide sequence: TGTGCCAGCTCACCGGAATTGACAGCAACTAATGAAAAACTGTTTTTT. It translates to CASSPELTATNEKLFF.

The chain combines TRBV7-9 with TRBJ2-2; D unclear. CDR1 and CDR2 from the germline V gene are SEHNR and FQNEAQ (reference sequence). The CDR3 contains 17 residues. Deletions cut 1 base from V and 4 bases from J, with 16 bases between. Written as DNA, the CDR3 is TGTGCCAGCAGCTTAGTCCCGCTTGGCAGAGTCACCGGGGAGCTGTTTTTT. Protein sequence: CASSLVPLGRVTGELFF.

The V gene is TRBV29-1, the J gene TRBJ2-6, with TRBD2 matching 7 bases. This CDR3 contains 16 residues. With V trimmed by 5 bases and J by 0 bases, 7 bases remained unmatched. The germline V gene has CDR1 SQVTM and CDR2 ANQGSEA. DNA for the CDR3: TGCAGCGTTAGCGGGACTGCGGCCTCTGGGGCCAACGTCCTGACTTTC. Translation gives CSVSGTAASGANVLTF.

The chain joins TRBV20-1 to TRBJ2-7; a weak D match, TRBD1 (5 bases). V lost 5 bases to trimming and J lost 5 bases, with 10 bases between them. CDR3 length: 11 amino acids. CDR1 and CDR2 (germline): DFQATT, SNEGSKA (reference sequence). The CDR3 nucleotides read TGCAGTGCTCTACAGGTGGACGAGCAGTACTTC. Its protein product is CSALQVDEQYF.

This clone showed up just once. The rearrangement joins TRBV29-1 to TRBJ2-2; no clear D gene. Germline V gene data show CDR1 as SQVTM and CDR2 as ANQGSEA. The CDR3 is 11 amino acids. Trimming left V 4 bases short and J 4 bases short, with 4 bases between. CDR3 in amino acids: CSVGVTGELFF. The CDR3 nucleotides read TGCAGCGTTGGTGTCACCGGGGAGCTGTTTTTT.

The chain recombines TRBV28 with TRBJ2-7, with 10 positions matching TRBD2. In germline, CDR1 is MDHEN, CDR2 SYDVKM. V gave up 5 bases and J gave up 2 bases; unmatched junction bases: 6. CDR3 length: 15 amino acids. This CDR3 reads CASSPGLAETYEQYF. CDR3 nucleotides: TGTGCCAGCAGTCCCGGACTAGCGGAAACCTACGAGCAGTACTTC.

J is TRBJ2-7 and V is TRBV19, with 10 bases identical to TRBD2. Germline values: CDR1 LNHDA, CDR2 SQIVND (reference sequence). V dropped 5 bases and J dropped 6; count of bases not matched to a gene: 19. The CDR3 is 18 amino acids. The CDR3 loop reads CASSVAGGQISTALEQYF. The CDR3 coding sequence is TGTGCCAGTAGTGTAGCGGGAGGACAAATTTCCACAGCCCTCGAGCAGTACTTC.

The rearrangement uses TRBV6-4 and TRBJ2-2; D possibly corresponds to TRBD1 (5 bases). With 7 bases removed from V and 1 base from J, the gap between germline ends came to 10 bases. This CDR3 is 14 amino acids long. Germline CDR1 and CDR2: MRHNA and SNTAGT. The CDR3 here is CASKAGRNTGELFF. The DNA of the CDR3 is TGTGCCAGCAAGGCAGGGCGGAACACCGGGGAGCTGTTTTTT.

This rearrangement joins TRBV7-3 to TRBJ2-5; the D gene is possibly TRBD2 (6 bases). From germline, CDR1 is SGHTA and CDR2 FQGTGA. The V and J ends lost 5 bases and 1 base respectively, with 20 bases between them. The length of the CDR3 is 17 residues. The CDR3 sequence: CASSPGPGTLLQETQYF. CDR3 in DNA: TGTGCCAGCAGCCCCGGACCCGGGACTCTCCTCCAAGAGACCCAGTACTTC.

Judged by abundance, this clone is medium-sized. The chain is built from TRBV9 and TRBJ1-2; D unresolved. The CDR3 spans 14 residues. Trimming removed 4 bases at V and 5 bases at J, with 15 bases between. Germline CDR1 and CDR2: SGDLS and YYNGEE. For the CDR3, the DNA is TGTGCCAGCAGCCGGTTGGGCGGAAGGTATGGCTACACCTTC. The encoded protein is CASSRLGGRYGYTF. The full variable domain, rest sourced from reference TRBV9 and TRBJ1-2, is DSGVTQTPKHLITATGQRVTLRCSPRSGDLSVYWYQQSLDQGLQFLIQYYNGEERAKGNILERFSAQQFPDLHSELNLSSLELGDSALYFCASSRLGGRYGYTFGSGTRLTVV.

This clone showed up just once. Here the CDR3 DNA reads TGTGCCAGCAGCTCCCCCAGGACCCAGTACTTC. It codes for CASSSPRTQYF. This chain connects TRBV11-2 to TRBJ2-5, with D hard to call. CDR1 is SGHAT, CDR2 FQNNGV, per germline. Trimming left V 4 bases short and J 7 bases short, with 7 bases between. CDR3 length: 11 amino acids.

J is TRBJ1-5 and V is TRBV28; tentatively, D is TRBD1 (6 bases). Germline V gene sequence: CDR1 MDHEN, CDR2 SYDVKM. This CDR3 spans 16 amino acids. Trimming removed 1 base from V and 5 bases from J, with 15 bases in between. Here the CDR3 DNA reads TGTGCCAGCAGTTTATCATCGGGGGGCGGGTATCAGCCCCAGCATTTT. It yields the protein CASSLSSGGGYQPQHF.

This chain joins TRBV30 and TRBJ2-2; 8 bases are a match to TRBD2. Germline CDR1 is GTSNPN and CDR2 is SVGIG (reference sequence). This CDR3 region has 14 residues. J gave up 6 bases and V 2 bases, and 5 bases lay outside the gene matches. The CDR3 region is CAWSLAGWSGELFF. The CDR3 nucleotides are TGTGCCTGGAGTTTAGCGGGATGGTCCGGGGAGCTGTTTTTT.

The V gene is TRBV2, the J gene TRBJ2-2; 8 bases align to TRBD2. Germline V gives CDR1 SNHLY, CDR2 FYNNEI. The junction had 8 bases not matched to a gene; V was cut back by 5 bases and J by 3 bases. This CDR3 is 16 amino acids long. For the CDR3, the DNA is TGTGCCAGCAGTATACTAGCGGCGAGCGACACCGGGGAGCTGTTTTTT. As protein: CASSILAASDTGELFF.

The chain carries TRBV6-1 and TRBJ2-1; D ambiguous. The CDR3 consists of 14 residues. V was clipped by 4 bases and J by 8 bases, with 15 bases between them. The germline gives CDR1 MNHNS, CDR2 SASEGT. The DNA for the CDR3 is TGTGCCAGCAGTGCCTCAATTGCCCACCATGAGCAGTTCTTC. It specifies CASSASIAHHEQFF.

V gene TRBV29-1 combines with J gene TRBJ1-2, with a tentative D call TRBD1 (5 bases). CDR1 and CDR2 (germline): SQVTM, ANQGSEA. The V and J ends lost 4 bases and 4 bases respectively, with 10 bases between them. This CDR3 has 12 amino acids. The CDR3 sequence is CSVGGKVYGYTF. The CDR3 DNA sequence: TGCAGCGTTGGGGGGAAAGTCTATGGCTACACCTTC.

V is TRBV30 and J is TRBJ1-4; 9 bases are shared with TRBD1. J lost 7 bases, V lost 1 base, and 10 bases had no gene match. CDR3 length equals 16 residues. Germline values: CDR1 GTSNPN, CDR2 SVGIG (reference sequence). Here the CDR3 reads CAWSAKAGQGSEKLFF. For the CDR3, the DNA is TGTGCCTGGAGTGCAAAGGCGGGACAGGGAAGTGAAAAACTGTTTTTT.

A few counts support this clone. In DNA form, the CDR3 reads TGTGCCAGCAGCTTTTCTAGCGGGAGTTTCAATGAGCAGTTCTTC. This translates into CASSFSSGSFNEQFF. The chain combines TRBV11-2 with TRBJ2-1; 10 bases align to TRBD2. Germline CDR1 SGHAT, CDR2 FQNNGV. The length of the CDR3 is 15 residues. V was clipped by 3 bases and J by 6 bases; unmatched bases: 5.

This clone showed up just once. J is TRBJ2-1 and V is TRBV11-2; 10 bases match TRBD2. The germline V gene encodes CDR1 SGHAT and CDR2 FQNNGV. The trim removed 5 bases at V and 0 bases at J, leaving 10 bases unmatched. This CDR3 region has 18 residues. The CDR3 sequence is CASSAAASGRGSYNEQFF. CDR3 bases: TGTGCCAGCAGCGCCGCGGCTAGCGGGAGAGGCTCCTACAATGAGCAGTTCTTC.

The chain links TRBV2 to TRBJ2-2, with D unclear. Trimming shortened V by 4 bases and J by 2 bases, and 11 bases separated the two germline ends. This CDR3 has 15 amino acids. Per the germline V gene, CDR1 is SNHLY and CDR2 is FYNNEI. CDR3 DNA sequence: TGTGCCAGCAGTGCTACGACACCCAACACCGGGGAGCTGTTTTTT. Translation gives CASSATTPNTGELFF.